The T cell receptor (beta chain) described here comes from a study of T cell changes during pregnancy in multiple sclerosis. The V end lost 4 bases, the J end lost 12 bases, and 16 bases lay between the germline ends. CDR3 length: 12 residues. The germline V gene has CDR1 SGHAT and CDR2 FQNNGV. Sequencing used immunoSEQ multiplex PCR; TCRdb keeps in-frame clones, though not all of them. The sample includes some 59,000 clones, 80% to 95% seen only once; the top ten take 6% to 7.5%. The rearrangement links TRBV11-2 to TRBJ2-7; tentatively, D is TRBD1 (5 bases). This material consisted of peripheral blood, taken in the third trimester of pregnancy. The sequence was collected from a female donor in good health, enrolled as a control in a pregnancy study. This CDR3 is CASSSSWTKWYF. CDR3 nucleotides: TGTGCCAGCAGCTCTTCTTGGACAAAGTGGTACTTC.